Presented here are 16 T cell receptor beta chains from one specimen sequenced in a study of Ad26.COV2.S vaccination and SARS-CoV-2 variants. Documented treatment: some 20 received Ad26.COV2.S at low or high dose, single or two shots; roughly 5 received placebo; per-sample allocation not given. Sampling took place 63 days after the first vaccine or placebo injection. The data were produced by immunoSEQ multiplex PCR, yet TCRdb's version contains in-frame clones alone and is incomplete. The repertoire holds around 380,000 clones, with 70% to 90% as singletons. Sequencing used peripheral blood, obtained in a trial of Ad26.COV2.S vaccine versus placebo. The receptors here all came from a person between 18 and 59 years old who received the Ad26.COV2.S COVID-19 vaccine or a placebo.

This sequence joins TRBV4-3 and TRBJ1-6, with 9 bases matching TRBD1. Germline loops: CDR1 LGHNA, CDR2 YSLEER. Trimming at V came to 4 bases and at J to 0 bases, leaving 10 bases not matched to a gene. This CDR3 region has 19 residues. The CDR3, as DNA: TGCGCCAGCAGCCCATATCCGGGGACAGGGACCTCCTATAATTCACCCCTCCACTTT. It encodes CASSPYPGTGTSYNSPLHF.

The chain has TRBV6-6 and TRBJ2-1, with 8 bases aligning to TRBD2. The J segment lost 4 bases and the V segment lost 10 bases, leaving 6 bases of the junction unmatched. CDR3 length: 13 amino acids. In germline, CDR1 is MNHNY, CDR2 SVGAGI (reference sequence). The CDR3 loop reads CATFRGGYNEQFF. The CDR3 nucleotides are TGTGCCACCTTCCGGGGGGGATACAATGAGCAGTTCTTC.

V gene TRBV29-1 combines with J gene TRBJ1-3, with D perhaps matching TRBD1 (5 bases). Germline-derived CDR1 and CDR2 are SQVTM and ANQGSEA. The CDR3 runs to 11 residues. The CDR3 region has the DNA TGCGCCGGGGGTACTGGAAACACCATATATTTT. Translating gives CAGGTGNTIYF.

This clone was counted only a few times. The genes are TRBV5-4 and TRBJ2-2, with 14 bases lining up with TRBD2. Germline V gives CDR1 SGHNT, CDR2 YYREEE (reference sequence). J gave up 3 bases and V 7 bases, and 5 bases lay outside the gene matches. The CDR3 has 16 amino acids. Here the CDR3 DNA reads TGTGCCAGCGGATTGGGACTAGCGGGGGACACCGGGGAGCTGTTTTTT. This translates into CASGLGLAGDTGELFF.

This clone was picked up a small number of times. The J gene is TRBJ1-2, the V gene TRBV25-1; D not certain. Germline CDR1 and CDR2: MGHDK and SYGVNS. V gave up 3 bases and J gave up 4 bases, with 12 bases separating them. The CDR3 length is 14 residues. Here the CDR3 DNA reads TGTGCCAGCAGTGACTCTAACACGGGCTATGGCTACACCTTC. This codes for CASSDSNTGYGYTF.

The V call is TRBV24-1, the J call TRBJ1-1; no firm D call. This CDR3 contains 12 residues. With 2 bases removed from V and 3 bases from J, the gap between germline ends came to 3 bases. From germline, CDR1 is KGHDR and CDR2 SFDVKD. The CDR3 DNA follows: TGTGCCACCAGTGATTGGGACACTGAAGCTTTCTTT. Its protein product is CATSDWDTEAFF.

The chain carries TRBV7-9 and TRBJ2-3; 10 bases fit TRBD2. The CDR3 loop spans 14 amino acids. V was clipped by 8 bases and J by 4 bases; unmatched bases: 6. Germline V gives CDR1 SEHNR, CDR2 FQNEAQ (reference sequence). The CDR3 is CASVSGGAPDTQYF. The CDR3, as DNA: TGTGCCAGCGTGAGCGGGGGGGCCCCAGATACGCAGTATTTT. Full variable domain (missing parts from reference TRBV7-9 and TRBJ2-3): DTGVSQNPRHKITKRGQNVTFRCDPISEHNRLYWYRQTLGQGPEFLTYFQNEAQLEKSRLLSDRFSAERPKGSFSTLEIQRTEQGDSAMYLCASVSGGAPDTQYFGPGTRLTVL.

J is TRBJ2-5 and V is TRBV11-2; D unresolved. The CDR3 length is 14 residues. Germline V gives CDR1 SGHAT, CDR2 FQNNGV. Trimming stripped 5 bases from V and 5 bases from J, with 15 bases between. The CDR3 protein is CASSTLTLWETQYF. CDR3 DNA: TGTGCCAGCAGCACCTTGACTCTTTGGGAGACCCAGTACTTC.

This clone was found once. CDR3 sequence: CASSQSPGQGALSEAFF. DNA for the CDR3: TGCGCCAGCAGCCAATCCCCGGGACAGGGGGCGCTATCTGAAGCTTTCTTT. V and J are TRBV4-1 and TRBJ1-1; 12 nucleotides align to TRBD1. CDR1 and CDR2 from the germline V gene are MGHRA and YSYEKL. With 2 bases clipped from V and 6 bases from J, the junction kept 10 bases outside the gene matches. The CDR3 spans 17 residues.

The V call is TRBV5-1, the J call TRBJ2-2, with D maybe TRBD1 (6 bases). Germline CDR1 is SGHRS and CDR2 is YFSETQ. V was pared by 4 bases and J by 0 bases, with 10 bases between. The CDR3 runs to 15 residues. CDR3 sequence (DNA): TGCGCCAGCAGCCTGGACAGTTCGAACACCGGGGAGCTGTTTTTT. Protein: CASSLDSSNTGELFF.

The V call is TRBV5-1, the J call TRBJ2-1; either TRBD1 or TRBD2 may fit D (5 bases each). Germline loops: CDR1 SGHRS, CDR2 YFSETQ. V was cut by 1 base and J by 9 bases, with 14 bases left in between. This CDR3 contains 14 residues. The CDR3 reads CASSLYGAEGEQFF. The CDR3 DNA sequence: TGCGCCAGCAGCTTGTACGGGGCCGAGGGTGAGCAGTTCTTC. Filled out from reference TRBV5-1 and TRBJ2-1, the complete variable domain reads KAGVTQTPRYLIKTRGQQVTLSCSPISGHRSVSWYQQTPGQGLQFLFEYFSETQRNKGNFPGRFSGRQFSNSRSEMNVSTLELGDSALYLCASSLYGAEGEQFFGPGTRLTVL.

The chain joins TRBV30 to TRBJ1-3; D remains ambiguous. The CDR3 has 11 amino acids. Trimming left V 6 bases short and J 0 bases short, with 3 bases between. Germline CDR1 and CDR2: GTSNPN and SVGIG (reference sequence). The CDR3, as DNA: TGTGCCTGTGACTCTGGAAACACCATATATTTT. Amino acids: CACDSGNTIYF.

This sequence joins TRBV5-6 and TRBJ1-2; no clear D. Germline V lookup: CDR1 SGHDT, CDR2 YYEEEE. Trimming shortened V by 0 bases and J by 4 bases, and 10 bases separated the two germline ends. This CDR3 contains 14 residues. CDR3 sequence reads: CASSLAEVSYGYTF. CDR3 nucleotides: TGTGCCAGCAGCTTGGCCGAGGTTTCCTATGGCTACACCTTC.

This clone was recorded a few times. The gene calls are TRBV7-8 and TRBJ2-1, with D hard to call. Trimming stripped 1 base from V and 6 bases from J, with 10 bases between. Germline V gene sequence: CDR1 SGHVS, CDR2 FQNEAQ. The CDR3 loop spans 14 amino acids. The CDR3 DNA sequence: TGTGCCAGCAGCTTAGTTAGAGTTCCCAATGAGCAGTTCTTC. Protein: CASSLVRVPNEQFF.

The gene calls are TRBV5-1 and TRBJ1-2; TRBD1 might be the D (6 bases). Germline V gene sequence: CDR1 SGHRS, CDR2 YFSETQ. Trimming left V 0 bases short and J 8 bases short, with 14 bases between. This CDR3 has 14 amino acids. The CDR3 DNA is TGCGCCAGCAGCTTGGATTCACAGGGCTACGGCTACACCTTC. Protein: CASSLDSQGYGYTF.

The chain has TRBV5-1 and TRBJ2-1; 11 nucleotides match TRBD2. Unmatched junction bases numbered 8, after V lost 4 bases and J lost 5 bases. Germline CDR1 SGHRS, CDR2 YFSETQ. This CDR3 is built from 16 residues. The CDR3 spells CASSGNPGLADNEQFF. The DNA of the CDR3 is TGCGCCAGCAGCGGGAATCCGGGACTAGCGGACAATGAGCAGTTCTTC. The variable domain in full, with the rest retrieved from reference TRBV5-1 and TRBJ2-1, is KAGVTQTPRYLIKTRGQQVTLSCSPISGHRSVSWYQQTPGQGLQFLFEYFSETQRNKGNFPGRFSGRQFSNSRSEMNVSTLELGDSALYLCASSGNPGLADNEQFFGPGTRLTVL.